Sequencing of this TCR beta chain was carried out in a study of human T cells and chemical hapten exposure. TCRdb processed the RACE reads anew with MiXCR; each CDR3 protein has one entry. The top ten hold 2.8% of the sample, which has around 120,000 distinct CDR3 sequences, roughly 12% seen once. Time point of the sample: pre-sensitization, week 0. Treatment in this sample: therapeutic diphenylcyclopropenone sensitization with weekly scalp DPC. The CDR3 has 16 residues. Germline V gene lookup returns CDR1 LGHDT and CDR2 YNNKEL (reference sequence). With V trimmed by 0 bases and J by 2 bases, 5 bases remained unmatched.

The TCR sequence derives from a woman aged 18-29 years with alopecia areata. Some clones in this sample may be carry-over from other donors' samples. Source: whole blood, taken in connection with sensitization to the hapten diphenylcyclopropenone (DPC). The chain uses TRBV3-1 and TRBJ2-5, with 8 bases identical to TRBD2. For the CDR3, the DNA is TGTGCCAGCAGCCAAGATTTTGCGGGGGGACAAGAGACCCAGTACTTC. It yields the protein CASSQDFAGGQETQYF.